This entry features one T cell receptor beta chain sequence. The data derive from a study of T-cell reconstitution after alpha-beta-depleted transplantation in children. Unique molecular identifiers were incorporated during preparation of the TCRbeta library. One entry per CDR3 protein, called by TCRdb with MiXCR from the PCR reads. In the table there are about 540,000 distinct CDR3 sequences, about 18% of which are singletons. The receptor was isolated from a human donor who donated a stem cell graft to a child with acute lymphoblastic leukemia. Here the sequenced sample was PBMCs from the stem cell graft donor, taken from the stem cell graft.

DNA of the CDR3: TGTGCCAGCAGCTTTTTCCTCGGGTTGTCATATGGCGGGAGCTCCTACAATGAGCAGTTCTTC. Residues: CASSFFLGLSYGGSSYNEQFF. The rearrangement joins TRBV5-6 to TRBJ2-1, with TRBD2 matching 7 bases. This CDR3 has 21 amino acids. The junction had 20 bases not matched to a gene; V was cut back by 2 bases and J by 0 bases. The germline V gene encodes CDR1 SGHDT and CDR2 YYEEEE.